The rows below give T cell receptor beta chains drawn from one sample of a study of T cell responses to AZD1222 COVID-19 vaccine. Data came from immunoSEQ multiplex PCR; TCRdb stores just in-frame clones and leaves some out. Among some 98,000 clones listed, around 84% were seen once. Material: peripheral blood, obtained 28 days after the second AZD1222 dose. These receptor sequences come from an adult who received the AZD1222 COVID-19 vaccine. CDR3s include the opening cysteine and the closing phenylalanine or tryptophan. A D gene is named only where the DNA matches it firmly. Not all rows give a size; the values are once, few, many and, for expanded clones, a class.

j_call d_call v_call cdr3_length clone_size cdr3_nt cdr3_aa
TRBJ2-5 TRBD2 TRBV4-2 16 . TGTGCCAGCAGCCAAGGGGTAGCGGGGGTCCAAGAGACCCAGTACTTC CASSQGVAGVQETQYF
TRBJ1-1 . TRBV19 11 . TGTGCCAGTATGAGCACAGATGAAGCTTTCTTT CASMSTDEAFF
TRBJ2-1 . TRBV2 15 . TGTGCCAGCAGCTCGGCAGGAGCCGGATTCAATGAGCAGTTCTTC CASSSAGAGFNEQFF
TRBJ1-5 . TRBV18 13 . TGTGCCAGCTCAGGCGACAGAAATCAGCCCCAGCATTTT CASSGDRNQPQHF
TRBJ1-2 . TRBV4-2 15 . TGTGCCAGCAGCCAAGGGGGGGACCCCGGTAGTGGCTACACCTTC CASSQGGDPGSGYTF
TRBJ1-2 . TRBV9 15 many TGTGCCAGCAGCGGGGCACGGGTAGATAACTATGGCTACACCTTC CASSGARVDNYGYTF
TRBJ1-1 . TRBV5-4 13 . TGTGCCAGCAGCTTGGCTGGGGGGGGTGAAGCTTTCTTT CASSLAGGGEAFF
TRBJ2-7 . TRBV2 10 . TGTGCCAGCACGGGTAGCGAGCAGTACTTC CASTGSEQYF
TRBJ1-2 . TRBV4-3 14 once TGCGCCAGCAGCCAAGCGGTGGAGGGGTATGGCTACACCTTC CASSQAVEGYGYTF
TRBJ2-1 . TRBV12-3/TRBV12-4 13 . TGTGCCAGCACCTCTCGGGCTGACAATGAGCAGTTCTTC CASTSRADNEQFF
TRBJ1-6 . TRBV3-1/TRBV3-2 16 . TGTGCCAGCAGCCAAACCCCCAGCTCCTATAATTCACCCCTCCACTTT CASSQTPSSYNSPLHF
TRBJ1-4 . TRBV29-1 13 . TGCAGCGTTGCGTGGTCAACTAATGAAAAACTGTTTTTT CSVAWSTNEKLFF
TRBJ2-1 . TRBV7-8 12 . TGTGCCAGCAGCCCTATCTACAATGAGCAGTTCTTC CASSPIYNEQFF
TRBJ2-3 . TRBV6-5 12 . TGTGCCAGCAGTTCGAGCACAAATACGCAGTATTTT CASSSSTNTQYF
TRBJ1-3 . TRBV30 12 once TGTGCCTGGCTAGGCTCTGGAAACACCATATATTTT CAWLGSGNTIYF
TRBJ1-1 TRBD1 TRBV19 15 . TGTGCCAGTAGTATGCAGGGGGCAAGTGGCACTGAAGCTTTCTTT CASSMQGASGTEAFF
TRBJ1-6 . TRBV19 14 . TGTGCCAGTAGAACGGACAGAGAGAATTCACCCCTCCACTTT CASRTDRENSPLHF
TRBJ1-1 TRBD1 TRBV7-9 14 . TGTGCCAGCAGCCAGGGACAGGCGGAAACTGAAGCTTTCTTT CASSQGQAETEAFF
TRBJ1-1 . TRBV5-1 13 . TGCGCCAGCAGCTTTGGGGGAGGGACTGAAGCTTTCTTT CASSFGGGTEAFF
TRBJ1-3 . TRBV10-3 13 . TGTGCCATCAGTGTGTTCTCTGGAAACACCATATATTTT CAISVFSGNTIYF
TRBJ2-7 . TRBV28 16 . TGTGCCAGCAGTTTGGCCAGACAGTGGGGTTCCTACGAGCAGTACTTC CASSLARQWGSYEQYF
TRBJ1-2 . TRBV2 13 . TGTGCCAGCACCACTGGGAATTACTATGGCTACACCTTC CASTTGNYYGYTF
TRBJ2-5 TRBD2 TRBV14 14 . TGTGCCAGCAGGTTGACTAGCGGGAAGGAGACCCAGTACTTC CASRLTSGKETQYF
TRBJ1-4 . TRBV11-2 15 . TGTGCCAGCAGCTTCTACGGAGCAACTAATGAAAAACTGTTTTTT CASSFYGATNEKLFF
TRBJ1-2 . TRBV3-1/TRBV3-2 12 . TGTGCCAGCAGCCACGGACAAGATGGCTACACCTTC CASSHGQDGYTF
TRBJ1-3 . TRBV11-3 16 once TGTGCCAGCAGCTCCCACACCGGACGCTCTGGAAACACCATATATTTT CASSSHTGRSGNTIYF
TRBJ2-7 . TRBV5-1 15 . TGCGCCAGCAGCTTGACCTTCCCCGGAACATACGAGCAGTACTTC CASSLTFPGTYEQYF
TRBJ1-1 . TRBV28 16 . TGTGCCAGCAGTTTATTAAGGGATCGAGTGAACACTGAAGCTTTCTTT CASSLLRDRVNTEAFF
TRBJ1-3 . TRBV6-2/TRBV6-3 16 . TGTGCCAGCACCCCCGATCCAGGGTTCTCTGGAAACACCATATATTTT CASTPDPGFSGNTIYF
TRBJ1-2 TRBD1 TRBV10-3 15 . TGTGCCATCAGTGAACCGGACAGGGATCCGTATGGCTACACCTTC CAISEPDRDPYGYTF
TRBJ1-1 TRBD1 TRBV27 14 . TGTGCCAGCAGACTGACAGGGGCAAACACTGAAGCTTTCTTT CASRLTGANTEAFF
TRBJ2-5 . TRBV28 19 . TGTGCCAGCGGACGGACAGAATATCGAATTAGGACAGACTGGGGGACCCAGTACTTC CASGRTEYRIRTDWGTQYF
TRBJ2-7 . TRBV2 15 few TGTGCCAGCAGTGAAGATGTTCAGAGAGCCTACGAGCAGTACTTC CASSEDVQRAYEQYF
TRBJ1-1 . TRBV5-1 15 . TGCGCCAGCAGCCTGGTACCGGGGCTGAACACTGAAGCTTTCTTT CASSLVPGLNTEAFF
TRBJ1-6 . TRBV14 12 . TGTGCCAGCAGCGTCAGGAATTCACCCCTCCACTTT CASSVRNSPLHF
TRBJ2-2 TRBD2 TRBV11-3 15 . TGTGCCAGCAGCAGTAGCGGGATGAACACCGGGGAGCTGTTTTTT CASSSSGMNTGELFF
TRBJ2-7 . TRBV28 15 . TGTGCCAGCAGTTTAAATCGCGGGCGCAAATCAGAGCAGTACTTC CASSLNRGRKSEQYF
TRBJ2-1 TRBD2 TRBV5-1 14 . TGCGCCAGCAGCGATGCTAGCGGGTCCCATGAGCAGTTCTTC CASSDASGSHEQFF
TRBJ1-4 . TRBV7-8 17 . TGTGCCAGCAGCTTAGCGTATATCCCGACAACTAATGAAAAACTGTTTTTT CASSLAYIPTTNEKLFF
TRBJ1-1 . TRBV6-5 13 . TGTGCCAGCACATCAGATTTGTTTACTGAAGCTTTCTTT CASTSDLFTEAFF
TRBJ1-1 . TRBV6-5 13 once TGTGCCAGCATGATTTATTCTCGCGGTGAAGCTTTCTTT CASMIYSRGEAFF
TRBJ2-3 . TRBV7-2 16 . TGTGCCAGCAGCCCACCCTCAGATCCCGGTAGAGATACGCAGTATTTT CASSPPSDPGRDTQYF
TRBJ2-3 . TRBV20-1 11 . TGCAGTGCTAGTCACCGCGATACGCAGTATTTT CSASHRDTQYF
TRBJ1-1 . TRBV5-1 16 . TGCGCCAGCAGCTCGGGCCACAGGAGCGGGAACACTGAAGCTTTCTTT CASSSGHRSGNTEAFF
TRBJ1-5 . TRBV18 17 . TGTGCCAGCTCACCGACACAAATCACAGGTAACAATCAGCCCCAGCATTTT CASSPTQITGNNQPQHF
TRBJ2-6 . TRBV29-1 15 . TGCAGCGTTGGGGAGGTACTCTCTGGGGCCAACGTCCTGACTTTC CSVGEVLSGANVLTF
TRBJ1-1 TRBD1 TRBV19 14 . TGTGCCAGTAGTTTTTACCAGGGGGACACTGAAGCTTTCTTT CASSFYQGDTEAFF
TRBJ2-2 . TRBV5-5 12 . TGTGCCAGCAGCTGGGGAGTCCGGGAGCTGTTTTTT CASSWGVRELFF
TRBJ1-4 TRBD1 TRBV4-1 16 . TGCGCCAGCAGCCAAACACAGGGGGCGATCGAAGAAAAACTGTTTTTT CASSQTQGAIEEKLFF
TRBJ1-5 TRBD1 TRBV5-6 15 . TGTGCCAGCAGCTTAGGACAGGGAATCAATCAGCCCCAGCATTTT CASSLGQGINQPQHF
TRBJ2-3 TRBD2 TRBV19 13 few TGTGCCAGTCATAGCGGGATCACAGATACGCAGTATTTT CASHSGITDTQYF
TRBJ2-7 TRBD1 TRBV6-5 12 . TGTGCCAGTGGACAGGGGGCCGCCCAGCAGTACTTC CASGQGAAQQYF
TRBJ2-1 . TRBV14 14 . TGTGCCAGCAGCCTCTCCGGGACCAGCAATGAGCAGTTCTTC CASSLSGTSNEQFF
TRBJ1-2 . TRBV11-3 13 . TGTGCCAGCAGCCAGGGTTCCCAGGGTGGCTACACCTTC CASSQGSQGGYTF
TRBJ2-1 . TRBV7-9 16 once TGTGCCAGCAGCCCTCTCCGGGCAGATACGGGCAATGAGCAGTTCTTC CASSPLRADTGNEQFF
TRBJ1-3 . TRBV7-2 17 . TGTGCCAGCAGCTTAGCTCCGGGACTAGCGACGAAAAACACCATATATTTT CASSLAPGLATKNTIYF